The 27 T cell receptor beta chains presented below share a single source sample, sequenced in a study of blood T cell repertoires in COVID-19. The data were produced by immunoSEQ multiplex PCR, yet TCRdb's version contains in-frame clones alone and is incomplete. The table includes under 200,000 clones, roughly 84% detected once. Sequencing was performed on peripheral blood. The source of these receptors is a woman between 50 and 59 years old with COVID-19, enrolled during active disease.

This clone has more than one count but fewer than ten. V gene TRBV2 combines with J gene TRBJ2-2, with 8 bases that match TRBD1. In germline, CDR1 is SNHLY, CDR2 FYNNEI. V lost 6 bases to trimming and J lost 0 bases; unmatched junction nucleotides: 6. This CDR3 region has 16 residues. The DNA of the CDR3 is TGTGCCAGCAGCCGATCAGGGGGCACGAACACCGGGGAGCTGTTTTTT. Translation: CASSRSGGTNTGELFF.

V gene TRBV7-2 combines with J gene TRBJ2-3; 8 bases line up with TRBD2. The CDR3 is made up of 14 amino acids. The germline V gene encodes CDR1 SGHTA and CDR2 FQGNSA. The J segment lost 3 bases and the V segment lost 7 bases, leaving 6 bases of the junction unmatched. DNA of the CDR3: TGTGCCAGCATGGAGAGCGGGGGAACAGATACGCAGTATTTT. Translated: CASMESGGTDTQYF.

The chain is built from TRBV7-9 and TRBJ1-4; 9 positions agree with TRBD1. Germline lookup yields CDR1 SEHNR and CDR2 FQNEAQ (reference sequence). J gave up 3 bases and V 4 bases, and 3 bases lay outside the gene matches. The CDR3 is 15 amino acids. Written as DNA, the CDR3 is TGTGCCAGCAGCTACGACAGGGGGGCTAATGAAAAACTGTTTTTT. Its translation: CASSYDRGANEKLFF. Using reference TRBV7-9 and TRBJ1-4 for the parts outside the CDR3, the full variable domain is DTGVSQNPRHKITKRGQNVTFRCDPISEHNRLYWYRQTLGQGPEFLTYFQNEAQLEKSRLLSDRFSAERPKGSFSTLEIQRTEQGDSAMYLCASSYDRGANEKLFFGSGTQLSVL.

This clone was counted once. The rearrangement joins TRBV5-6 to TRBJ1-2, with D possibly TRBD1 on 6 matching bases. Germline CDR1 is SGHDT and CDR2 is YYEEEE. This CDR3 is 16 amino acids long. V lost 4 bases, J lost 1 base, and 17 bases lay in between. CDR3 region: CASSTIRQDRNYGYTF. DNA for the CDR3: TGTGCCAGCAGCACGATTCGACAGGACCGTAACTATGGCTACACCTTC.

The chain joins TRBV4-1 to TRBJ1-1; TRBD1 agrees at 9 bases. V was clipped by 2 bases and J by 5 bases; unmatched bases: 6. Germline lookup yields CDR1 MGHRA and CDR2 YSYEKL. The CDR3 length is 15 residues. For the CDR3, the DNA is TGCGCCAGCAGCCAACCGGACAGGGGTTGGACTGAAGCTTTCTTT. Residues: CASSQPDRGWTEAFF.

J is TRBJ1-2 and V is TRBV9; maybe TRBD1 (6 bases). This CDR3 contains 13 residues. Germline V gives CDR1 SGDLS, CDR2 YYNGEE. V was shortened by 0 bases and J by 6 bases, with 9 bases between the two germline ends. CDR3 protein: CASSVGAGDGYTF. CDR3 DNA: TGTGCCAGCAGCGTAGGGGCAGGGGATGGCTACACCTTC.

Only one count was recorded for this clone. The genes are TRBV11-2 and TRBJ1-2, with 7 positions matching TRBD1. There are 14 residues in the CDR3. The germline V gene has CDR1 SGHAT and CDR2 FQNNGV. After removal of 2 bases from V and 14 bases from J, the junction contained 14 bases not matched to a gene. CDR3: CASSLTEGGVLGTF. The CDR3 coding sequence is TGTGCCAGCAGCTTAACGGAAGGGGGCGTTTTAGGTACCTTC.

This rearrangement joins TRBV7-3 to TRBJ2-1; D possibly corresponds to TRBD1 (6 bases). Germline CDR1 is SGHTA and CDR2 is FQGTGA. V lost 4 bases to trimming and J lost 4 bases, with 20 bases between them. The CDR3 covers 17 residues. CDR3 sequence: CASSSASQGRPYNEQFF. The CDR3 nucleotides read TGTGCCAGCAGCTCTGCCTCCCAGGGGCGACCTTACAATGAGCAGTTCTTC. Complete variable domain (other parts from reference TRBV7-3 and TRBJ2-1): GAGVSQTPSNKVTEKGKYVELRCDPISGHTALYWYRQSLGQGPEFLIYFQGTGAADDSGLPNDRFFAVRPEGSVSTLKIQRTERGDSAVYLCASSSASQGRPYNEQFFGPGTRLTVL.

This chain links TRBV5-8 with TRBJ2-4; 8 bases agree with TRBD1. Losses at the gene ends were 1 base for V and 0 bases for J; bases not matched to a gene: 6. The germline V gene encodes CDR1 SGHTS and CDR2 YDEGEE. This CDR3 region has 17 residues. This CDR3 reads CASSLMDRVGAKNIQYF. For the CDR3, the DNA is TGTGCCAGCAGCTTGATGGACAGGGTGGGAGCCAAAAACATTCAGTACTTC.

V usage is TRBV6-1 and J usage is TRBJ2-1; D might be TRBD1 (6 bases). Trimming took off 0 bases at V and 6 bases at J, with 9 bases between the two ends. Germline CDR1 is MNHNS and CDR2 is SASEGT. The CDR3 sequence is 14 residues long. CDR3 in amino acids: CASSEAYRVNEQFF. In DNA form, the CDR3 reads TGTGCCAGCAGTGAAGCCTACAGGGTCAATGAGCAGTTCTTC.

This clone was detected once. The V gene is TRBV29-1, the J gene TRBJ2-7, with a tentative D call TRBD1 (7 bases). The V gene's germline CDR1 is SQVTM and CDR2 ANQGSEA. Trimming took off 7 bases at V and 0 bases at J, with 22 bases between the two ends. This CDR3 region has 16 residues. DNA of the CDR3: TGCAGCGGAGGGGGCAAGTCGGGGGCCACCTCCTACGAGCAGTACTTC. It encodes CSGGGKSGATSYEQYF.

The chain employs TRBV6-6 and TRBJ1-3, with D tentatively TRBD1 (6 bases). This CDR3 contains 16 residues. Germline CDR1 and CDR2: MNHNY and SVGAGI (reference sequence). The germline V and J ends were trimmed by 0 bases and 0 bases, with 9 bases remaining between them. The CDR3 coding sequence is TGTGCCAGCAGTTACTCGCAGGGGTACTCTGGAAACACCATATATTTT. This sequence encodes CASSYSQGYSGNTIYF.

The CDR3 sequence: CASSGQGFGQPQHF. The CDR3 DNA reads as TGTGCCAGCAGCGGACAGGGGTTCGGGCAGCCCCAGCATTTT. The genes are TRBV2 and TRBJ1-5; 9 bases align to TRBD1. The ends lost 6 bases at V and 7 bases at J; junction bases unmatched: 7. Germline V gives CDR1 SNHLY, CDR2 FYNNEI. This CDR3 is 14 amino acids long.

This clone was counted a few times. V is TRBV3-1 (or the pseudogene TRBV3-2) and J is TRBJ1-6; D remains unclear. The CDR3 covers 15 residues. V was pared by 1 base and J by 7 bases, with 11 bases between. Germline-derived CDR1 and CDR2 are LGHDT and YNNKEL (reference sequence). For the CDR3, the DNA is TGTGCCAGCAGCCAAGGGACGGGAGGGAATTCACCCCTCCACTTT. Its translation is CASSQGTGGNSPLHF.

This clone is a singleton in its sample. The chain combines TRBV3-1 (or the pseudogene TRBV3-2) with TRBJ1-2, with 7 bases identical to TRBD1. Per germline, CDR1 LGHDT and CDR2 YNNKEL (reference sequence). The V gene end was trimmed by 7 bases and the J gene end by 8 bases; junction bases not matched to a gene: 13. This CDR3 is 14 amino acids long. In nucleotides, the CDR3 is TGTGCCAGCAACCGCGAGGGACAGACAGAAGGCTACACCTTC. Protein: CASNREGQTEGYTF.

This clone was seen once. J is TRBJ1-2 and V is TRBV27; D is perhaps TRBD1 (5 bases). The germline V gene has CDR1 MNHEY and CDR2 SMNVEV (reference sequence). The CDR3 has 15 residues. The V gene lost 2 bases and the J gene lost 4 bases, with 14 bases spanning the gap. In DNA, the CDR3 is TGTGCCAGCAGTTTAGGGGTCCGGGACTTCTATGGCTACACCTTC. It yields the protein CASSLGVRDFYGYTF.

The chain is built from TRBV4-3 and TRBJ1-2, with a possible D match to TRBD1 (5 bases). The germline V gene encodes CDR1 LGHNA and CDR2 YSLEER. V was trimmed by 0 bases and J by 8 bases, leaving 7 bases between them. The CDR3 sequence is 12 residues long. As DNA, the CDR3 is TGCGCCAGCAGCCAAGAAGGGGAAGGCTACACCTTC. It translates to CASSQEGEGYTF.

The CDR3, as DNA: TGTGCCACCAGCAGCAGACAGGGAAACACAGATACGCAGTATTTT. Amino acid sequence: CATSSRQGNTDTQYF. V and J are TRBV15 and TRBJ2-3; 7 nucleotides agree with TRBD1. Germline CDR1 reads LNHNV; CDR2 reads YYDKDF (reference sequence). V was pared by 3 bases and J by 2 bases, with 5 bases of the junction left unmatched. The CDR3 runs to 15 residues.

This clone was observed a handful of times. The gene calls are TRBV25-1 and TRBJ1-5, with 9 bases that match TRBD1. V was pared by 8 bases and J by 2 bases, with 7 bases of the junction left unmatched. The CDR3 length is 15 residues. Germline V gives CDR1 MGHDK, CDR2 SYGVNS. The CDR3 sequence: CASQRTGEGNQPQHF. CDR3 DNA: TGTGCCAGCCAACGGACAGGGGAGGGCAATCAGCCCCAGCATTTT. The full variable domain, rest sourced from reference TRBV25-1 and TRBJ1-5, is EADIYQTPRYLVIGTGKKITLECSQTMGHDKMYWYQQDPGMELHLIHYSYGVNSTEKGDLSSESTVSRIRTEHFPLTLESARPSHTSQYLCASQRTGEGNQPQHFGDGTRLSIL.

The rearrangement links TRBV2 to TRBJ2-1; D uncertain. CDR3 length equals 15 residues. From germline, CDR1 is SNHLY and CDR2 FYNNEI. The V and J ends lost 4 bases and 5 bases respectively, with 15 bases between them. The CDR3 spells CASSVRSPPNNEQFF. CDR3 nucleotides: TGTGCCAGCAGTGTCAGGTCACCACCCAACAATGAGCAGTTCTTC.

V gene TRBV3-1 (or the pseudogene TRBV3-2) combines with J gene TRBJ2-3; 13 bases are shared with TRBD2. The CDR3 extends over 18 amino acids. Looked up from germline, CDR1 is LGHDT and CDR2 is YNNKEL (reference sequence). The V and J ends lost 1 base and 1 base, in that order; junction bases with no gene match: 5. The CDR3 DNA follows: TGTGCCAGCAGCCAAGGGACTAGCGGGGGTTACCGCACAGATACGCAGTATTTT. Translating it yields CASSQGTSGGYRTDTQYF.

Only one count was recorded for this clone. The rearrangement uses TRBV29-1 and TRBJ2-7; TRBD1 aligns across 10 bases. Per the germline V gene, CDR1 is SQVTM and CDR2 is ANQGSEA. This CDR3 region has 14 residues. The J segment lost 7 bases and the V segment lost 4 bases, leaving 10 bases of the junction unmatched. The CDR3 nucleotides are TGCAGCGTTGCCCTTGGGACAGGGGCCGGAGAGCAGTACTTC. Its translation: CSVALGTGAGEQYF.

This clone was counted a single time. This chain joins TRBV7-2 and TRBJ1-1; D is perhaps TRBD1 (6 bases). The CDR3 is made up of 14 amino acids. Germline assignment: CDR1 SGHTA and CDR2 FQGNSA. The germline V and J ends were trimmed by 4 bases and 0 bases, with 9 bases remaining between them. CDR3 coding DNA: TGTGCCAGCAGCTCCACAGGGTTGAACACTGAAGCTTTCTTT. It codes for CASSSTGLNTEAFF. Supplemented by reference TRBV7-2 and TRBJ1-1, the full variable domain reads GAGVSQSPSNKVTEKGKDVELRCDPISGHTALYWYRQSLGQGLEFLIYFQGNSAPDKSGLPSDRFSAERTGGSVSTLTIQRTQQEDSAVYLCASSSTGLNTEAFFGQGTRLTVV.

The V and J genes are TRBV28 and TRBJ2-3, with a weak D call TRBD2 (6 bases). CDR1 and CDR2 (germline): MDHEN, SYDVKM. The CDR3 is made up of 15 amino acids. The V and J ends lost 5 bases and 1 base respectively, with 13 bases between them. CDR3 nucleotides: TGTGCCAGCAGTACTATGGGAGGTGGCACAGATACGCAGTATTTT. Its protein product is CASSTMGGGTDTQYF.

This clone has just one count. The chain couples TRBV4-2 to TRBJ1-2, with D tentatively TRBD1 (5 bases). V was trimmed by 1 base and J by 6 bases, leaving 21 bases between them. The CDR3 is made up of 17 amino acids. From germline, CDR1 is LGHNA and CDR2 YNFKEQ. The DNA for the CDR3 is TGTGCCAGCAGCCAAGTGTCACAGGCAGGAACCGCTCATGGCTACACCTTC. It translates to CASSQVSQAGTAHGYTF.

V and J are TRBV4-1 and TRBJ2-7; tentatively, D is TRBD1 (5 bases). Germline-derived CDR1 and CDR2 are MGHRA and YSYEKL. This CDR3 contains 16 residues. V lost 1 base, J lost 0 bases, and 13 bases lay in between. DNA of the CDR3: TGCGCCAGCAGCCAAGTGATAGGGGCAAGCTCCTACGAGCAGTACTTC. This translates into CASSQVIGASSYEQYF.

This chain uses TRBV5-1 with TRBJ2-2; 11 bases fit TRBD2. The junction had 5 bases not matched to a gene; V was cut back by 1 base and J by 6 bases. This CDR3 is built from 16 residues. Germline V gene lookup returns CDR1 SGHRS and CDR2 YFSETQ. CDR3: CASSLRLAGKAGELFF. The CDR3 DNA follows: TGCGCCAGCAGCTTGCGACTAGCGGGGAAAGCCGGGGAGCTGTTTTTT.